These 17 T cell receptor beta chains share one sample of origin, sequenced in a study of blood T cell repertoires in COVID-19. Measured with immunoSEQ multiplex PCR; TCRdb has only the in-frame clones, and not every one. Of some 400,000 clones in the sample, 89% were seen once. Material: PBMCs or T cells enriched from blood (not recorded which). Receptors originate from a woman aged 25 to 39 who had recovered from COVID-19.

The rearrangement joins TRBV27 to TRBJ1-2, with TRBD1 matching 7 bases. V shed 7 bases, J shed 7 bases, and the junction held 9 bases outside the gene matches. The germline gives CDR1 MNHEY, CDR2 SMNVEV (reference sequence). The CDR3 contains 13 residues. The CDR3 DNA follows: TGTGCCAGCACCACGGACAGGTCTGCTGGCTACACCTTC. Translated: CASTTDRSAGYTF.

The chain links TRBV5-1 to TRBJ1-4, with no clear D. The V gene lost 0 bases and the J gene lost 0 bases, with 9 bases spanning the gap. Germline-derived CDR1 and CDR2 are SGHRS and YFSETQ. The CDR3 runs to 16 residues. CDR3 protein: CASSLGGGTTNEKLFF. In DNA form, the CDR3 reads TGCGCCAGCAGCTTGGGAGGCGGTACAACTAATGAAAAACTGTTTTTT.

The V call is TRBV20-1, the J call TRBJ2-2; the match to TRBD2 covers 9 bases. Germline lookup yields CDR1 DFQATT and CDR2 SNEGSKA (reference sequence). The CDR3 covers 18 residues. The V segment lost 3 bases and the J segment 4 bases; nucleotides outside the gene matches: 15. The CDR3 loop is CSASDRKILAGFTGELFF. DNA for the CDR3: TGCAGTGCTAGTGACCGCAAGATTCTAGCGGGATTCACCGGGGAGCTGTTTTTT.

CDR3 residues: CASSYRQGYEQYF. The CDR3 DNA reads TGTGCCAGCAGCTACAGACAGGGGTACGAGCAGTACTTC. The chain employs TRBV7-9 and TRBJ2-7; 8 bases match TRBD1. After removal of 4 bases from V and 4 bases from J, the junction contained 3 bases not matched to a gene. The CDR3 extends over 13 amino acids. CDR1 and CDR2 (germline): SEHNR, FQNEAQ (reference sequence).

This chain uses TRBV28 with TRBJ1-1; D gene uncertain. Deletions cut 8 bases from V and 1 base from J, with 11 bases between. CDR3 size: 13 residues. The germline gives CDR1 MDHEN, CDR2 SYDVKM. CDR3 amino acids: CASREGWNTEAFF. CDR3 sequence (DNA): TGTGCCAGCCGTGAGGGCTGGAACACTGAAGCTTTCTTT.

The gene calls are TRBV5-1 and TRBJ1-1; 8 bases fit TRBD1. The CDR3 has 15 residues. CDR1 SGHRS and CDR2 YFSETQ come from the germline V gene. The V and J ends lost 0 bases and 4 bases, in that order; junction bases with no gene match: 5. CDR3 sequence reads: CASSLEQGEGTEAFF. DNA for the CDR3: TGCGCCAGCAGCTTGGAACAGGGGGAGGGCACTGAAGCTTTCTTT.

The chain joins TRBV5-1 to TRBJ2-1, with 12 nucleotides matching TRBD1. Germline CDR1 and CDR2: SGHRS and YFSETQ. This CDR3 region has 16 residues. The J segment lost 7 bases and the V segment lost 7 bases, leaving 12 bases of the junction unmatched. As DNA, the CDR3 is TGCGCCAGCCGACAGTCCGGGACAGGGGGCTGGAATGAGCAGTTCTTC. Protein sequence: CASRQSGTGGWNEQFF.

The CDR3 sequence: CASRRLLDSSYNSPLHF. The CDR3 DNA reads as TGTGCCAGCAGGAGATTGTTGGACAGCTCCTATAATTCACCCCTCCACTTT. The V call is TRBV28, the J call TRBJ1-6; TRBD1 is a possible D gene (6 bases). The CDR3 totals 17 residues. Germline V gene lookup returns CDR1 MDHEN and CDR2 SYDVKM. The V and J ends lost 6 bases and 0 bases respectively, with 15 bases between them. The whole variable domain, remainder taken from reference TRBV28 and TRBJ1-6, is DVKVTQSSRYLVKRTGEKVFLECVQDMDHENMFWYRQDPGLGLRLIYFSYDVKMKEKGDIPEGYSVSREKKERFSLILESASTNQTSMYLCASRRLLDSSYNSPLHFGNGTRLTVT.

Notes on this clone: At the DNA level, this CDR3 is encoded by other sequences in the same sample as well. The V gene is TRBV9, the J gene TRBJ1-5; 9 bases match TRBD1. The germline gives CDR1 SGDLS, CDR2 YYNGEE. The CDR3 length is 14 residues. V gave up 2 bases and J gave up 4 bases; unmatched junction bases: 1. The CDR3 loop reads CASSVGTGNQPQHF. Written as DNA, the CDR3 is TGTGCCAGCAGCGTGGGGACAGGGAATCAGCCCCAGCATTTT. Variable domain in full (rest from reference TRBV9 and TRBJ1-5): DSGVTQTPKHLITATGQRVTLRCSPRSGDLSVYWYQQSLDQGLQFLIQYYNGEERAKGNILERFSAQQFPDLHSELNLSSLELGDSALYFCASSVGTGNQPQHFGDGTRLSIL.

J is TRBJ2-1 and V is TRBV19, with D possibly TRBD1 on 5 matching bases. Germline V gene sequence: CDR1 LNHDA, CDR2 SQIVND (reference sequence). V shed 4 bases and J shed 6 bases, with 19 bases lying between them. The CDR3 spans 16 residues. CDR3 protein: CASSTGARANFNEQFF. CDR3 in DNA: TGTGCCAGTAGTACCGGCGCCAGGGCCAATTTCAATGAGCAGTTCTTC.

The rearrangement uses TRBV28 and TRBJ2-1; a weak D match, TRBD1 (6 bases). Trimming took 4 bases from V and 4 from J, leaving 14 bases between them. The germline gives CDR1 MDHEN, CDR2 SYDVKM. The CDR3 is 15 residues long. CDR3 DNA: TGTGCCAGCAGTTCTACAGGGACGGGATACAATGAGCAGTTCTTC. It codes for CASSSTGTGYNEQFF.

The J gene is TRBJ2-7, the V gene TRBV6-6; TRBD1 matches 9 bases. This CDR3 comprises 15 residues. The germline gives CDR1 MNHNY, CDR2 SVGAGI (reference sequence). Trimming cost V 6 bases and J 5 bases; bases outside gene matches: 11. The CDR3 here is CASSSRVGQGNEQYF. The CDR3 DNA is TGTGCCAGCAGCTCTCGGGTTGGACAGGGGAACGAGCAGTACTTC.

The CDR3 bases are TGTGCCAGTAGTATAGCGGGAGCTCACACAGATACGCAGTATTTT. Its translation is CASSIAGAHTDTQYF. The V call is TRBV19, the J call TRBJ2-3; TRBD2 might be the D (6 bases). Between the trimmed V and J ends, which lost 1 base and 2 bases, there was a span of 10 bases. The germline V gene has CDR1 LNHDA and CDR2 SQIVND (reference sequence). The CDR3 spans 15 residues.

The chain employs TRBV4-1 and TRBJ1-5; 7 nucleotides match TRBD1. The V and J ends lost 0 bases and 4 bases, in that order; junction bases with no gene match: 6. The CDR3 consists of 16 residues. Germline loops: CDR1 MGHRA, CDR2 YSYEKL. The CDR3 DNA reads as TGCGCCAGCAGCCAAGATTGGGGACAGACTAATCAGCCCCAGCATTTT. It translates to CASSQDWGQTNQPQHF.

The chain uses TRBV28 and TRBJ2-3; unclear D gene. Germline CDR1 MDHEN, CDR2 SYDVKM. Trimming pared 2 bases from V and 6 bases from J, leaving 9 bases between. The CDR3 has 13 amino acids. CDR3 sequence: CASSLLNGDTQYF. The DNA of the CDR3 is TGTGCCAGCAGTTTACTGAACGGGGATACGCAGTATTTT.

This chain links TRBV27 with TRBJ1-2, with D possibly matching TRBD1 (6 bases). CDR3 size: 12 residues. Germline-derived CDR1 and CDR2 are MNHEY and SMNVEV (reference sequence). V was pared by 5 bases and J by 5 bases, with 9 bases between. CDR3 in DNA: TGTGCCAGCAGTACGACAGGATATGGCTACACCTTC. Translated: CASSTTGYGYTF.

The J gene is TRBJ1-3, the V gene TRBV7-3, with TRBD1 identical over 7 bases. Germline V gene data show CDR1 as SGHTA and CDR2 as FQGTGA. The trim removed 1 base at V and 12 bases at J, leaving 18 bases unmatched. This CDR3 comprises 17 residues. The CDR3 is CASSLKEGQPNFVDIYF. The CDR3 DNA sequence: TGTGCCAGCAGCTTAAAGGAGGGACAGCCGAATTTTGTGGACATATATTTT.